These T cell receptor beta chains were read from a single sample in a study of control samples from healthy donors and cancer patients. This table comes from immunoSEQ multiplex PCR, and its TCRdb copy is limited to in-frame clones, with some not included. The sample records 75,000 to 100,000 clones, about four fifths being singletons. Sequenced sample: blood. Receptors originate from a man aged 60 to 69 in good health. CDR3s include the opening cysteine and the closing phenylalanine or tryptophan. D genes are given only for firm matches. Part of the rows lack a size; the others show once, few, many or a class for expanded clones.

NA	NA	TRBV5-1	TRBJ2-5	CASSLASAEETQYF	TGCGCCAGCAGCTTGGCTAGCGCCGAAGAGACCCAGTACTTC
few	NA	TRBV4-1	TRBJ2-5	CASSQTIQETQYF	TGCGCCAGCAGCCAGACTATACAAGAGACCCAGTACTTC
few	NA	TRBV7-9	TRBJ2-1	CASTTGAYSYNEQFF	TGTGCCAGCACGACGGGGGCCTATTCCTACAATGAGCAGTTCTTC
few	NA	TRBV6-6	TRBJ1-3	CASRQTHSGNTIYF	TGTGCCAGCAGACAGACACACTCTGGAAACACCATATATTTT
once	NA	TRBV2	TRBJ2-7	CASSPPKTGLRF	TGTGCCAGCAGTCCTCCCAAGACGGGACTTCGCTTC
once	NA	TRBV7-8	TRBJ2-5	CASSLGPIAQETQYF	TGTGCCAGCAGCCTTGGCCCCATAGCGCAAGAGACCCAGTACTTC
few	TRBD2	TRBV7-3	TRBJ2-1	CASSRGLAGYNEQFF	TGTGCCAGCAGCCGTGGACTAGCGGGCTACAATGAGCAGTTCTTC
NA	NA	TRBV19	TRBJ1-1	CASSSLVLTGSTEAFF	TGTGCCAGTAGTAGTCTTGTCCTTACAGGGAGCACTGAAGCTTTCTTT
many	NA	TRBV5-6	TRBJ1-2	CASSLAGSYYGYTF	TGTGCCAGCAGCTTGGCGGGCAGTTATTATGGCTACACCTTC
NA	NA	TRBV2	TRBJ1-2	CASTQGTGYGYTF	TGTGCCAGCACCCAAGGCACGGGCTATGGCTACACCTTC
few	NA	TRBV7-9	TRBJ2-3	CASSLTRGRTDTQYF	TGTGCCAGCAGCTTAACTAGGGGCCGCACAGATACGCAGTATTTT
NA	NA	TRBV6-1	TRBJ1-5	CASSERFSNQPQHF	TGTGCCAGCAGTGAAAGGTTTAGCAATCAGCCCCAGCATTTT
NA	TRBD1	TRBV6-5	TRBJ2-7	CASSYRGQGEQYF	TGTGCCAGCAGTTACAGAGGACAGGGGGAGCAGTACTTC
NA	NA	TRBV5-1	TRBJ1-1	CASRAGNTEAFF	TGCGCCAGCAGAGCAGGGAACACTGAAGCTTTCTTT
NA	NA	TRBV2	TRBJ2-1	CASISRDPLAGNEQFF	TGTGCCAGCATATCCCGGGACCCCCTTGCTGGTAATGAGCAGTTCTTC
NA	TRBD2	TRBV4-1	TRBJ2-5	CASSPRLGGRNGTQYF	TGCGCCAGCAGCCCGCGTCTGGGGGGGAGAAACGGGACCCAGTACTTC
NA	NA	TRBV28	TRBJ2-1	CASRASVEGRNEQFF	TGTGCCAGCAGGGCCTCGGTTGAAGGGCGCAATGAGCAGTTCTTC
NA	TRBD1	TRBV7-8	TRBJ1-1	CASSLIRGVNTEAFF	TGTGCCAGCAGCTTAATCAGGGGGGTGAACACTGAAGCTTTCTTT